This is a list of T cell receptor beta chains from one sample in a study of blood T cell repertoires in COVID-19. This table comes from immunoSEQ multiplex PCR, and its TCRdb copy is limited to in-frame clones, with some not included. The sample lists fewer than 50,000 clones, roughly three quarters occurring once. Sequenced: peripheral blood. These receptors all stem from a man older than 75 with acute or convalescent COVID-19. The CDR3 runs from the conserved cysteine through the conserved F or W. D genes are given only for firm matches. Size tells how often a clone was seen (once, few, many) or the class of an expanded clone, and some rows leave it out.

.	TRBV28	TRBD1	CASKGTGPYEQYF
.	TRBV6-1	.	CASSESGNQPQHF
few	TRBV11-2	.	CASSLGRDTEAFF
.	TRBV2	.	CASSEGGYGYTF
.	TRBV29-1	TRBD1	CSVEVRQGAGGYTF
.	TRBV5-1	.	CASSLEGSGANVLTF
.	TRBV11-3	.	CASSPRPYEQYF
few	TRBV5-4	.	CASRVIGETYNEQFF
.	TRBV14	.	CASSQGTGYGYNEQFF
.	TRBV20-1	TRBD1	CSGPTGAGYTF
.	TRBV29-1	.	CSVVETLNTGELFF
.	TRBV5-1	.	CASSLTGDTQYF
.	TRBV10-3	.	CAISERGEETEAFF
.	TRBV2	.	CASSSRGASGELFF
few	TRBV10-3	TRBD1	CAISETGGRAPLHF
.	TRBV2	.	CASSANPSYEQYF